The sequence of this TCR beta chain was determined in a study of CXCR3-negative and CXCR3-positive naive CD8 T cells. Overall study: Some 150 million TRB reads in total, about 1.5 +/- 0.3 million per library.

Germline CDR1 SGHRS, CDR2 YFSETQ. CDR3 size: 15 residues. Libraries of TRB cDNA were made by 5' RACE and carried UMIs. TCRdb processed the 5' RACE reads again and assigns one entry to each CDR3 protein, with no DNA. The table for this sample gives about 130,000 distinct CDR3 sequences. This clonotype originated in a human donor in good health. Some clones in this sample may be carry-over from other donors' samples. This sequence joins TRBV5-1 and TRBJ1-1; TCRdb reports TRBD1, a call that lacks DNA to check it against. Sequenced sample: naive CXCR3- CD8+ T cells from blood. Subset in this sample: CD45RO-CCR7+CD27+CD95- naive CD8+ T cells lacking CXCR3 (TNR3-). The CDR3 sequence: CASSLETGGITEAFF.